This entry describes one TCR beta chain. TCRdb reprocessed the 5' RACE reads; each CDR3 protein has one entry and no DNA is given. The sample features roughly 320,000 distinct CDR3 sequences, with approximately 5.9% in its top ten. The data were taken from a study of monozygotic twins with inflammatory bowel disease. Germline V gives CDR1 MDHEN, CDR2 SYDVKM. The CDR3 covers 14 residues. Sequencing was carried out using blood. The receptor comes from a human donor with ulcerative colitis or Crohn's disease, or a healthy co-twin of an affected twin (not recorded which). The chain carries TRBV28 and TRBJ2-5; without DNA, the TCRdb call of TRBD2 cannot be checked. This chain's CDR3 is CASSTGGARETQYF.